This TCR beta chain was captured in a study of blood T cell repertoires in COVID-19. Trimming removed 4 bases at V and 10 bases at J, with 17 bases between. The CDR3 is 15 amino acids. Germline V gene lookup returns CDR1 MNHEY and CDR2 SVGEGT. Profiling relied on immunoSEQ multiplex PCR, and the TCRdb table lists in-frame clones only, not all of them. The sample records around 260,000 clones, 80% to 90% being singletons. The rearrangement uses TRBV6-2 or TRBV6-3 and TRBJ1-6, with D tentatively TRBD1 (5 bases). The sample consisted of peripheral blood. The receptor was derived from a middle-aged woman who had recovered from COVID-19. CDR3 DNA sequence: TGTGCCAGCAGTTCCTTACCGACAGCAGGGTCACCCCTCCACTTT. It yields the protein CASSSLPTAGSPLHF.